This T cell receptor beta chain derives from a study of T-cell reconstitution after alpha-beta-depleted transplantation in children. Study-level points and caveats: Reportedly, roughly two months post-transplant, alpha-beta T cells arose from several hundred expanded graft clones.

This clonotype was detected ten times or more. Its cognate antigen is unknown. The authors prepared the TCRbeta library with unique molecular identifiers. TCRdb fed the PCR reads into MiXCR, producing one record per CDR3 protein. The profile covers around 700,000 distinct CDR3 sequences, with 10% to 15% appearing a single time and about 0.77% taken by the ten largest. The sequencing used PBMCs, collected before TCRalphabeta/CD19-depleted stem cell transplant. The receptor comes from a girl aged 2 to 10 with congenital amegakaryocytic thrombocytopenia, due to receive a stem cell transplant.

CDR3 sequence: CASSLGVVENSPLHF. CDR3 DNA: TGCGCCAGCAGCTTGGGGGTAGTAGAGAATTCACCCCTCCACTTT. The chain recombines TRBV5-1 with TRBJ1-6, with D hard to call. This CDR3 has 15 residues. Germline V gene lookup returns CDR1 SGHRS and CDR2 YFSETQ. V gave up 0 bases and J gave up 7 bases, with 11 bases separating them. The full variable domain, in which reference TRBV5-1 and TRBJ1-6 provide the parts outside the CDR3, is KAGVTQTPRYLIKTRGQQVTLSCSPISGHRSVSWYQQTPGQGLQFLFEYFSETQRNKGNFPGRFSGRQFSNSRSEMNVSTLELGDSALYLCASSLGVVENSPLHFGNGTRLTVT.